The sequence of this T cell receptor beta chain was determined in a study of blood T cell repertoires in COVID-19. The CDR3 has 15 residues. Trimming removed 3 bases from V and 3 bases from J, with 12 bases in between. Germline CDR1 and CDR2: LNHDA and SQIVND (reference sequence). Assay used: immunoSEQ multiplex PCR; TCRdb lists only in-frame clones, some missing. The data hold some 300,000 clones, with roughly 89% observed a single time. This clone showed up just once. This chain uses TRBV19 with TRBJ1-5, with D tentatively TRBD1 (6 bases). The source material was PBMCs or T cells enriched from blood (not recorded which). The receptor was isolated from a young woman with acute COVID-19. The CDR3 DNA reads as TGTGCCAGTAGTATTTCTTGGACAGTCAATCAGCCCCAGCATTTT. Its protein is CASSISWTVNQPQHF.